A single sample is the source of the 10 T cell receptor beta chains below, sequenced in a study of cytomegalovirus exposure and HLA in healthy donors. Use of 60 Vbeta and 13 Jbeta primers characterized the PCR. Generated by immunoSEQ multiplex PCR, the TCRdb table keeps only in-frame clones and is missing some. This sample has under 250,000 clones, with around three quarters found just once. Source material: PBMCs. The receptors were gathered from a young man in good health and CMV-seronegative.

This clone was counted a few times. The CDR3 loop is CASSDPGSRTEAFF. CDR3 bases: TGTGCCAGCAGTGATCCAGGGTCTAGAACTGAAGCTTTCTTT. The chain employs TRBV25-1 and TRBJ1-1; a weak D match, TRBD1 (5 bases). CDR1 and CDR2 (germline): MGHDK, SYGVNS. The CDR3 length is 14 residues. Trimming cost V 3 bases and J 5 bases, with 13 bases left between them.

The chain recombines TRBV2 with TRBJ1-5; 8 nucleotides agree with TRBD1. CDR1 SNHLY and CDR2 FYNNEI come from the germline V gene. This CDR3 spans 12 amino acids. After removal of 7 bases from V and 10 bases from J, the junction contained 6 bases not matched to a gene. DNA of the CDR3: TGTGCCAGCACAGGGGGCCTTGGTCCCCAGCATTTT. It is translated as CASTGGLGPQHF. Using reference TRBV2 and TRBJ1-5 for the parts outside the CDR3, the full variable domain is EPEVTQTPSHQVTQMGQEVILRCVPISNHLYFYWYRQILGQKVEFLVSFYNNEISEKSEIFDDQFSVERPDGSNFTLKIRSTKLEDSAMYFCASTGGLGPQHFGDGTRLSIL.

The chain recombines TRBV7-9 with TRBJ1-3; TRBD1 is a possible D gene (6 bases). The germline V and J ends were trimmed by 4 bases and 2 bases, with 12 bases remaining between them. Looked up from germline, CDR1 is SEHNR and CDR2 is FQNEAQ (reference sequence). The CDR3 is made up of 15 amino acids. This CDR3 is CASSSDGGAGNTIYF. As DNA, the CDR3 is TGTGCCAGCAGCTCTGATGGGGGCGCTGGAAACACCATATATTTT.

The chain employs TRBV18 and TRBJ2-1, with a tentative D call TRBD1 (6 bases). Looked up from germline, CDR1 is KGHSH and CDR2 is LQKENI. The germline V and J ends were trimmed by 4 bases and 4 bases, with 14 bases remaining between them. CDR3 length equals 15 residues. Written as DNA, the CDR3 is TGTGCCAGCTCACTATTACCGGACAGTTACAATGAGCAGTTCTTC. Translation gives CASSLLPDSYNEQFF. Drawing the rest from reference TRBV18 and TRBJ2-1, the complete variable domain is NAGVMQNPRHLVRRRGQEARLRCSPMKGHSHVYWYRQLPEEGLKFMVYLQKENIIDESGMPKERFSAEFPKEGPSILRIQQVVRGDSAAYFCASSLLPDSYNEQFFGPGTRLTVL.

The chain is built from TRBV5-4 and TRBJ2-3; 7 bases agree with TRBD1. Germline V gene data show CDR1 as SGHNT and CDR2 as YYREEE (reference sequence). The CDR3 covers 16 residues. Losses at the gene ends were 9 bases for V and 1 base for J; bases not matched to a gene: 14. CDR3 nucleotides: TGTGCCACTCACCCCATAGGGGGCGTCGGCACAGATACGCAGTATTTT. Amino acid sequence: CATHPIGGVGTDTQYF. The full variable domain, with the rest looked up from reference TRBV5-4 and TRBJ2-3, is ETGVTQSPTHLIKTRGQQVTLRCSSQSGHNTVSWYQQALGQGPQFIFQYYREEENGRGNFPPRFSGLQFPNYSSELNVNALELDDSALYLCATHPIGGVGTDTQYFGPGTRLTVL.

The chain combines TRBV27 with TRBJ2-1, with D perhaps matching TRBD2 (5 bases). The V gene's germline CDR1 is MNHEY and CDR2 SMNVEV (reference sequence). The V and J ends lost 2 bases and 9 bases respectively, with 14 bases between them. CDR3 length: 14 amino acids. CDR3 in DNA: TGTGCCAGCAGTTTAGGCGGGCTAGTGGCTGAGCAGTTCTTC. This gives the protein CASSLGGLVAEQFF.

In its sample, this clone was seen once. J is TRBJ2-7 and V is TRBV4-1, with D possibly TRBD1 on 5 matching bases. This CDR3 comprises 14 residues. Trimming shortened V by 1 base and J by 7 bases, and 14 bases separated the two germline ends. Looked up from germline, CDR1 is MGHRA and CDR2 is YSYEKL. This chain's CDR3 is CASSQAPGSREQYF. CDR3 bases: TGCGCCAGCAGCCAAGCCCCAGGGTCGAGAGAGCAGTACTTC.

This clone showed up just a few times. V gene TRBV29-1 combines with J gene TRBJ2-7; 7 bases fit TRBD1. Germline CDR1 is SQVTM and CDR2 is ANQGSEA. The CDR3 covers 13 residues. V lost 7 bases, J lost 3 bases, and 9 bases stayed unmatched. CDR3 bases: TGCAGCGGGATGACAGGGAGCAACTACGAGCAGTACTTC. Translating it yields CSGMTGSNYEQYF.

Notes on this clone: Other nucleotide sequences in the sample specify the same CDR3. V gene TRBV7-3 combines with J gene TRBJ2-3; D gene uncertain. The V end was cut by 6 bases, the J end by 2 bases, with 6 bases between. There are 12 residues in the CDR3. CDR1 is SGHTA, CDR2 FQGTGA, per germline. The CDR3 DNA reads as TGTGCCAGCAGTCCTAACACAGATACGCAGTATTTT. Amino acids: CASSPNTDTQYF.

This chain joins TRBV4-1 and TRBJ2-7, with a weak D call TRBD2 (5 bases). Germline CDR1 MGHRA, CDR2 YSYEKL. This CDR3 contains 13 residues. V was pared by 8 bases and J by 1 base, with 12 bases between. CDR3 DNA sequence: TGCGCCAGCGGCGGGTTTTTGTCCTACGAGCAGTACTTC. Translated: CASGGFLSYEQYF.